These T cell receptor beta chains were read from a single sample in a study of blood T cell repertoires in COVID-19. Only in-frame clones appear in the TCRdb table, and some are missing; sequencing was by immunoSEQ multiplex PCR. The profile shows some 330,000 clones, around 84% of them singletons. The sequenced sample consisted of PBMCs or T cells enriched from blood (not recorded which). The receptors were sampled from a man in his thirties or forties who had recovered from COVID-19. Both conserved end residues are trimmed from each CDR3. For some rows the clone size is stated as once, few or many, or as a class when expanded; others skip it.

CDR3 protein: ASSLGDGAEAF
J gene: TRBJ1-1
clone size: .
V gene: TRBV7-9
CDR3 length: 11

CDR3 protein: ASSLFTGTSSRNEQF
J gene: TRBJ2-1
clone size: .
V gene: TRBV11-2
CDR3 length: 15

CDR3 protein: ASSRQRGVSPDTQY
J gene: TRBJ2-3
clone size: once
V gene: TRBV28
CDR3 length: 14

CDR3 protein: ASSLRQATNEKLF
J gene: TRBJ1-4
clone size: .
V gene: TRBV7-9
CDR3 length: 13

CDR3 protein: ASARGYEQY
J gene: TRBJ2-7
clone size: .
V gene: TRBV27
CDR3 length: 9

CDR3 protein: ASSSREQYNEQF
J gene: TRBJ2-1
clone size: .
V gene: TRBV6-6
CDR3 length: 12

CDR3 protein: ASSLGDYSYNEQF
J gene: TRBJ2-1
clone size: once
V gene: TRBV7-2
CDR3 length: 13

CDR3 protein: ASSQAMTGTDQPQH
J gene: TRBJ1-5
clone size: .
V gene: TRBV3-1/TRBV3-2
CDR3 length: 14

CDR3 protein: ASSELRARAF
J gene: TRBJ1-1
clone size: .
V gene: TRBV28
CDR3 length: 10

CDR3 protein: ASSQEPGGNQPQH
J gene: TRBJ1-5
clone size: .
V gene: TRBV4-2
CDR3 length: 13

CDR3 protein: ASIPSVVHTEAF
J gene: TRBJ1-1
clone size: .
V gene: TRBV28
CDR3 length: 12

CDR3 protein: ASSFLVKMAGSMNTEAF
J gene: TRBJ1-1
clone size: .
V gene: TRBV5-6
CDR3 length: 17

CDR3 protein: ASSHKTGKAF
J gene: TRBJ1-1
clone size: .
V gene: TRBV3-1/TRBV3-2
CDR3 length: 10

CDR3 protein: ASSSGGSGEQY
J gene: TRBJ2-7
clone size: .
V gene: TRBV10-2
CDR3 length: 11

CDR3 protein: ASSLAGVTGARYT
J gene: TRBJ1-2
clone size: .
V gene: TRBV5-5
CDR3 length: 13

CDR3 protein: ASGPGWSTDTQY
J gene: TRBJ2-3
clone size: .
V gene: TRBV11-2
CDR3 length: 12

CDR3 protein: ASSPQGHSNQPQH
J gene: TRBJ1-5
clone size: .
V gene: TRBV18
CDR3 length: 13

CDR3 protein: ASSLEGAANEKLF
J gene: TRBJ1-4
clone size: .
V gene: TRBV5-1
CDR3 length: 13

CDR3 protein: ASSVAQFDQPQH
J gene: TRBJ1-5
clone size: .
V gene: TRBV9
CDR3 length: 12

CDR3 protein: ASSLLVRGSEAF
J gene: TRBJ1-1
clone size: .
V gene: TRBV7-6
CDR3 length: 12

CDR3 protein: ASSHRFAGVTSTDTQY
J gene: TRBJ2-3
clone size: once
V gene: TRBV4-1
CDR3 length: 16

CDR3 protein: ASSYVDTSYNEQF
J gene: TRBJ2-1
clone size: .
V gene: TRBV7-6
CDR3 length: 13

CDR3 protein: ASSLGSGNTEAF
J gene: TRBJ1-1
clone size: .
V gene: TRBV5-1
CDR3 length: 12

CDR3 protein: ASKPLTSGAPSRYEQY
J gene: TRBJ2-7
clone size: .
V gene: TRBV27
CDR3 length: 16

CDR3 protein: ASSQDRRLAGAEQF
J gene: TRBJ2-1
clone size: once
V gene: TRBV14
CDR3 length: 14

CDR3 protein: ASSIMGQGAYEQY
J gene: TRBJ2-7
clone size: once
V gene: TRBV19
CDR3 length: 13

CDR3 protein: SVEFPGTNEKLF
J gene: TRBJ1-4
clone size: .
V gene: TRBV29-1
CDR3 length: 12

CDR3 protein: ASSGQGAGNTIY
J gene: TRBJ1-3
clone size: .
V gene: TRBV11-2
CDR3 length: 12

CDR3 protein: ATSDLTDTGELF
J gene: TRBJ2-2
clone size: few
V gene: TRBV24-1
CDR3 length: 12

CDR3 protein: ASSLGLLQEGEQY
J gene: TRBJ2-7
clone size: many
V gene: TRBV13
CDR3 length: 13

CDR3 protein: ASSLGTKRGTQY
J gene: TRBJ2-3
clone size: .
V gene: TRBV11-3
CDR3 length: 12

CDR3 protein: ASSLTRQASRY
J gene: TRBJ2-7
clone size: .
V gene: TRBV6-5
CDR3 length: 11

CDR3 protein: ASSLVGAYSPLH
J gene: TRBJ1-6
clone size: once
V gene: TRBV28
CDR3 length: 12

CDR3 protein: ASGFYEGNGYT
J gene: TRBJ1-2
clone size: .
V gene: TRBV12-5
CDR3 length: 11

CDR3 protein: ASSPRTGSLNIQY
J gene: TRBJ2-4
clone size: .
V gene: TRBV3-1/TRBV3-2
CDR3 length: 13

CDR3 protein: ASSGTGDQPQH
J gene: TRBJ1-5
clone size: .
V gene: TRBV4-1
CDR3 length: 11

CDR3 protein: ASSLTWDRAVVGYGYT
J gene: TRBJ1-2
clone size: .
V gene: TRBV7-8
CDR3 length: 16